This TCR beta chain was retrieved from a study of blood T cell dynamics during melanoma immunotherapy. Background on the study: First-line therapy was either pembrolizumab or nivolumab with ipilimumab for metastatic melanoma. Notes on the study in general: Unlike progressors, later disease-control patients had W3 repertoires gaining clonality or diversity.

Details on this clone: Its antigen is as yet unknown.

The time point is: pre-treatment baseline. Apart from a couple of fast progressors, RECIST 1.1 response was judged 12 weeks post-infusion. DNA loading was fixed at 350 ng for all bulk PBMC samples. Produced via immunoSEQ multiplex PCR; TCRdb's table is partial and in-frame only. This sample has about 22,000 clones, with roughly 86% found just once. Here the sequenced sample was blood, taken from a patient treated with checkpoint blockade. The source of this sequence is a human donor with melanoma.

The CDR3 here is CASSASSGHIQYF. The CDR3 coding sequence is TGTGCCAGCAGTGCGTCAAGTGGGCACATTCAGTACTTC. This chain uses TRBV6-1 with TRBJ2-4, with D hard to call. CDR3 length: 13 amino acids. The ends were cut back, 4 bases at V and 8 bases at J, with 12 bases in the middle. Germline assignment: CDR1 MNHNS and CDR2 SASEGT.